The sequence of this T cell receptor beta chain was determined in a study of T cell responses to AZD1222 COVID-19 vaccine (dated by TCRdb to the early 2020s). In the study overall: A total of more than 230 trial participants underwent TCR sequencing, of whom 207 had received two doses of AZD1222 and around 25 had received two doses of the MenACWY control vaccine. Trial participants were enrolled by age into subgroups of 18-55, 56-69 and 70-plus years, and around 140, 26 and 57 TCR-sequenced participants, respectively, were included in these subgroups.

The V end loses 7 bases and the J end loses 6 bases, and a stretch of 18 bases separates them. Counted from cysteine to phenylalanine, this CDR3 has 14 amino acids. Only the CDR3 part of the read is kept: 42 bases, read in frame from the first base. The germline V gene gives CDR1 as MNHEY and CDR2 as SVGAGI. Details on this clone: Its target antigen remains unknown. No base quality values were provided; no much bigger clone lies one nucleotide off.

The CDR3 regions of human TCRbeta chains were subjected to immunosequencing. The original pipeline was this. TCRs in the repertoires were compared against a reference library of SARS-CoV-2-specific TCRs that had been generated with the MIRA antigen-specificity platform. Breadth was defined as the fraction of unique TCRs that were SARS-CoV-2-associated. Depth was defined as the fraction of total T cells that were SARS-CoV-2-associated. Each spike-specific TCR was assigned to its reactive spike region and to a CD4 or CD8 class using the MIRA data. Log10-transformed breadth and depth values were compared by one-way ANOVA with Sidak's multiple comparisons tests. TCRdb mirrors the immuneACCESS table, restricted to in-frame sequences. Some clones are absent from its copies; in checked studies, under half trace to an unresolved V gene, and the reason for the others is unknown. The D gene and trimming were derived from the DNA, and the V and J assignments and clone size from that table. Here the sample has 160,000 or so clones; roughly 88% occur a single time. In total, the top ten clones hold roughly 4% of the sample.

Interpreted using the paper, the time point label stands for: about 28 days (+/-7) after the second vaccine dose. Because spike-specific TCR depth and breadth did not differ between the two schedules, AZD1222 recipients who got a second dose at roughly 4 weeks were pooled with those who got a second dose at roughly 12 weeks. Vaccinee samples came from UK trials COV001 and COV002, including a single-blind randomized controlled phase 2/3 trial of AZD1222 (ChAdOx1 nCoV-19) in healthy adults. Trial participant PBMC samples were collected at day 0 and day 28 after the second dose for TCRbeta chain sequencing. Study-level results and caveats: Participants were mostly white British and included more females than males, and it was suggested by the authors that clonal diversity may have been underestimated. Because no day 14 peak-response samples were available, repertoires were characterized only after the peak T cell response. After two AZD1222 doses, spike-specific TCR breadth and depth were significantly higher than at day 0 and than in MenACWY recipients. The whole spike protein was spanned by vaccine-associated CD4 TCRs, and dominant responses were seen in regions 160-218 and 743-854. Conclusions about previously exposed vaccinees are limited, since just 6 or 7 AZD1222 recipients were seropositive for SARS-CoV-2 at baseline. Reportedly, close to half of the unique spike-specific TCRs recognized epitopes lying outside the regions that are mutated in the B.1.351 and B.1.1.7 variants. In the small 56-69-year group, the increase in depth fell short of significance, most likely because of low power.

This clonotype was obtained from an adult who received the AZD1222 COVID-19 vaccine. Sequences were derived from peripheral blood, sampled 28 days after the second AZD1222 dose. The rearranged segments are TRBV6-5 and TRBJ1-2; no confident D gene assignment can be made. The CDR3 is CASMPRMGFHGYTF. The DNA is as follows: TGTGCCAGCATGCCCCGAATGGGATTCCATGGCTACACCTTC.